The entry that follows covers one T cell receptor beta chain sequence. This sample is drawn from a study of blood T cells in healthy people across ages. CDR1 and CDR2 (germline): SGHRS, YFSETQ. The CDR3 totals 16 residues. Next came a second PCR, run for about 6 to 11 cycles, which used a sample-barcoded 5' primer along with a J-beta primer mix. Each cDNA molecule was tagged by a template-switch adaptor with 12 random nucleotides. Via MiXCR, TCRdb re-called the 5' RACE reads, giving one row per CDR3 protein. The sample includes about 680,000 distinct CDR3 sequences, over 45% of them seen just once. V is TRBV5-1 and J is TRBJ2-1; 11 bases map to TRBD1. The DNA end is more similar to TRBJ2-7, so the J call may be wrong. The source of this sequence is a woman aged 55-69 years in good health. Sequencing was done on a sample of blood. CDR3 protein: CASSDLQGQGAGEQYF. CDR3 bases: TGCGCCAGCAGCGACCTCCAAGGACAGGGGGCTGGCGAGCAGTACTTC.